Below are 22 T cell receptor beta chains sequenced from a single sample in a study of identical twins. TCRdb reanalysed the 5' RACE reads using MiXCR and keeps one entry per CDR3 protein. This sample has 1.5 million to 2 million distinct CDR3 sequences, with 32% found just once. The sample taken for sequencing was cord blood. The receptors originated from a newborn girl in good health.

V and J are TRBV20-1 and TRBJ1-1; D is unclear. The CDR3 runs to 12 residues. V shed 4 bases and J shed 0 bases, with 6 bases lying between them. Germline V gene sequence: CDR1 DFQATT, CDR2 SNEGSKA (reference sequence). The CDR3 DNA sequence: TGCAGTGCTACGGATATGAACACTGAAGCTTTCTTT. Translation: CSATDMNTEAFF.

This clonotype showed up just a few times. The rearrangement uses TRBV20-1 and TRBJ2-3, with 14 bases matching TRBD2. The germline CDR1 and CDR2 sequences are DFQATT and SNEGSKA (reference sequence). The CDR3 runs to 17 residues. The junction had 8 bases not matched to a gene; V was cut back by 6 bases and J by 0 bases. CDR3 protein: CSARGLAGGGSTDTQYF. DNA of the CDR3: TGCAGTGCCCGAGGACTAGCGGGAGGCGGTAGCACAGATACGCAGTATTTT.

The chain recombines TRBV2 with TRBJ2-2, with a tentative D call TRBD2 (6 bases). The CDR3 is 13 residues long. Trimming took 7 bases from V and 6 from J, leaving 12 bases between them. In germline, CDR1 is SNHLY, CDR2 FYNNEI. CDR3 loop: CASTILAPGELFF. In nucleotides, the CDR3 is TGTGCCAGCACCATACTAGCCCCCGGGGAGCTGTTTTTT.

This clonotype was found a few times. At one end, the junction sequence differs from germline, possibly due to a read error. The chain has TRBV7-9 and TRBJ2-7, with D possibly being TRBD2 (5 bases). The length of the CDR3 is 13 residues. The germline CDR1 and CDR2 sequences are SEHNR and FQNEAQ (reference sequence). CDR3 nucleotide sequence: TGTGCCAGCAGCTTACCTAGCTCCGACGAGCAGTACTTC. Translating gives CASSLPSSDEQYF.

This clonotype was picked up a small number of times. The chain links TRBV2 to TRBJ2-1; no clear D gene. In germline, CDR1 is SNHLY, CDR2 FYNNEI. The CDR3 spans 13 residues. The germline V and J ends were trimmed by 2 bases and 4 bases, with 6 bases remaining between them. CDR3 sequence: CASSESAYNEQFF. CDR3 nucleotides: TGTGCCAGCAGTGAAAGCGCATACAATGAGCAGTTCTTC.

This clonotype was found many times. V usage is TRBV7-2 and J usage is TRBJ1-4; maybe TRBD1 (5 bases). Trimming pared 2 bases from V and 2 bases from J, leaving 12 bases between. The germline V gene encodes CDR1 SGHTA and CDR2 FQGNSA. The CDR3 runs 16 residues. The CDR3 reads CASSLQGPATNEKLFF. The DNA of the CDR3 is TGTGCCAGCAGCTTACAGGGACCTGCGACTAATGAAAAACTGTTTTTT.

This clonotype was found a few times. The V call is TRBV10-3, the J call TRBJ1-5; D unresolved. From germline, CDR1 is ENHRY and CDR2 SYGVKD. V gave up 2 bases and J gave up 1 base, with 18 bases separating them. The CDR3 sequence is 18 residues long. CDR3 loop: CAISEILLPVGSNQPQHF. The CDR3 nucleotides read TGTGCCATCAGTGAGATCCTACTGCCTGTGGGGAGCAATCAGCCCCAGCATTTT.

This clonotype was observed a handful of times. The chain is built from TRBV14 and TRBJ1-5; D call uncertain. This CDR3 is 15 amino acids long. V shed 3 bases and J shed 0 bases, with 9 bases lying between them. Looked up from germline, CDR1 is SGHDN and CDR2 is FVKESK. As DNA, the CDR3 is TGTGCCAGCAGCCATTGGAGTTATAGCAATCAGCCCCAGCATTTT. Residues: CASSHWSYSNQPQHF.

A few counts support this clonotype. The gene calls are TRBV29-1 and TRBJ2-7; D possibly corresponds to TRBD2 (6 bases). The CDR3 has 13 amino acids. V lost 5 bases to trimming and J lost 0 bases, with 11 bases between them. The germline V gene encodes CDR1 SQVTM and CDR2 ANQGSEA. Here the CDR3 reads CSVNGGASYEQYF. The CDR3, as DNA: TGCAGCGTTAACGGCGGGGCCTCCTACGAGCAGTACTTC.

This clonotype has only a few counts. V and J are TRBV2 and TRBJ1-1; D not certain. This CDR3 has 14 amino acids. CDR1 is SNHLY and CDR2 is FYNNEI in the germline V gene. V was shortened by 2 bases and J by 1 base, with 8 bases between the two germline ends. CDR3 DNA: TGTGCCAGCAGTGAAAGAGGTAGGAACACTGAAGCTTTCTTT. Amino acid sequence: CASSERGRNTEAFF.

The chain uses TRBV25-1 and TRBJ2-1; the match to TRBD2 covers 10 bases. The DNA end favors TRBJ2-7, so the J call may be wrong. This CDR3 comprises 17 residues. Germline loops: CDR1 MGHDK, CDR2 SYGVNS. Here the CDR3 DNA reads TGTGCCAGCAGTGAACGACTTGGACTAGCGGCCTACAATGAGCAGTACTTC. It yields the protein CASSERLGLAAYNEQYF.

This clonotype was seen a handful of times. The rearrangement links TRBV9 to TRBJ2-3, with 9 bases that match TRBD2. Germline-derived CDR1 and CDR2 are SGDLS and YYNGEE. V lost 0 bases and J lost 11; bases outside the gene matches: 10. This CDR3 is built from 15 residues. The CDR3 region is CASSVAASGIRKQYF. For the CDR3, the DNA is TGTGCCAGCAGCGTAGCGGCTAGCGGGATACGTAAGCAGTATTTT.

There are many counts of this clonotype. J is TRBJ1-6 and V is TRBV7-9; D not resolved. CDR1 and CDR2 (germline): SEHNR, FQNEAQ (reference sequence). The CDR3 spans 11 residues. The V gene lost 5 bases and the J gene lost 7 bases, with 3 bases spanning the gap. This CDR3 reads CASSRNSPLHF. For the CDR3, the DNA is TGTGCCAGCAGCCGCAATTCACCCCTCCACTTT.

This clonotype was seen more than once but under ten times. The J gene is TRBJ2-1, the V gene TRBV18; tentative D call: TRBD2 (6 bases). Germline-derived CDR1 and CDR2 are KGHSH and LQKENI. V lost 4 bases and J lost 7, with 14 bases in between. The length of the CDR3 is 14 residues. The CDR3 DNA reads TGTGCCAGCTCACGATCGACTAGTCTGAATGAGCAGTTCTTC. Protein sequence: CASSRSTSLNEQFF.

This clonotype has ten or more counts. The rearrangement joins TRBV5-1 to TRBJ2-3; 8 bases align to TRBD2. V shed 6 bases and J 2 bases; nucleotides not matched to a gene: 5. Germline V CDR1 and CDR2: SGHRS, YFSETQ. The CDR3 runs 14 residues. As DNA, the CDR3 is TGCGCCAGCACCCTAGCGGGTCCCACAGATACGCAGTATTTT. It codes for CASTLAGPTDTQYF.

This clonotype was detected only a few times. The V gene is TRBV5-1, the J gene TRBJ2-7, with 7 bases fitting TRBD1. The germline gives CDR1 SGHRS, CDR2 YFSETQ. Losses at the gene ends were 0 bases for V and 1 base for J; bases not matched to a gene: 7. The CDR3 sequence is 16 residues long. The CDR3 bases are TGCGCCAGCAGCTTGGTCCCCAGGGGGTTTTCCTACGAGCAGTACTTC. Protein sequence: CASSLVPRGFSYEQYF.

In its sample, this clonotype was seen many times. This rearrangement joins TRBV29-1 to TRBJ2-3, with 9 nucleotides matching TRBD2. CDR1 and CDR2 from the germline V gene are SQVTM and ANQGSEA. The CDR3 runs 15 residues. V trimming: 3 bases; J trimming: 6 bases; junction bases outside the gene matches: 10. The CDR3, as DNA: TGCAGCGTTGACCCCATAGCGGGGGACTTCGATACGCAGTATTTT. Amino acids: CSVDPIAGDFDTQYF.

The chain combines TRBV27 with TRBJ2-1; no firm D call. CDR3 length equals 15 residues. The ends were cut back, 0 bases at V and 10 bases at J, with 16 bases in the middle. Looked up from germline, CDR1 is MNHEY and CDR2 is SMNVEV (reference sequence). CDR3 protein: CASSLSKRLNYEQFF. DNA of the CDR3: TGTGCCAGCAGTTTATCGAAGCGCCTGAACTACGAGCAGTTCTTC.

The J gene is TRBJ1-5, the V gene TRBV28; 7 bases match TRBD1. This CDR3 comprises 17 residues. Germline V gene lookup returns CDR1 MDHEN and CDR2 SYDVKM. Germline trimming cut 0 bases from V and 5 bases from J; bases unmatched to any gene: 10. The CDR3, as DNA: TGTGCCAGCAGTTTATGGAGTGAAGGAGGGGGCGATCAGCCCCAGCATTTT. Its protein product is CASSLWSEGGGDQPQHF.

The chain links TRBV20-1 to TRBJ2-5, with 7 bases identical to TRBD1. CDR3 length: 14 residues. V shed 3 bases and J 4 bases; nucleotides not matched to a gene: 8. Per germline, CDR1 DFQATT and CDR2 SNEGSKA (reference sequence). The DNA of the CDR3 is TGCAGTGCTAGCCGACTCTCAGGGGGAGAGACCCAGTACTTC. Its translation: CSASRLSGGETQYF.

The sample holds a few counts of this clonotype. V is TRBV5-1 and J is TRBJ1-4; no firm D call. Germline V gene sequence: CDR1 SGHRS, CDR2 YFSETQ. Trimming left V 0 bases short and J 7 bases short, with 16 bases between. The CDR3 runs to 16 residues. The chain's CDR3 is CASSLGGSQGGEKLFF. The DNA for the CDR3 is TGCGCCAGCAGCTTGGGCGGCAGTCAAGGCGGTGAAAAACTGTTTTTT. Supplemented by reference TRBV5-1 and TRBJ1-4, the full variable domain reads KAGVTQTPRYLIKTRGQQVTLSCSPISGHRSVSWYQQTPGQGLQFLFEYFSETQRNKGNFPGRFSGRQFSNSRSEMNVSTLELGDSALYLCASSLGGSQGGEKLFFGSGTQLSVL.

The chain couples TRBV5-6 to TRBJ2-7; TRBD1 matches at 8 bases. The CDR3 totals 13 residues. Germline trimming cut 4 bases from V and 5 bases from J; bases unmatched to any gene: 5. The V gene's germline CDR1 is SGHDT and CDR2 YYEEEE. The CDR3, as DNA: TGTGCCAGCAGCACGGACAGGGCCCACGAGCAGTACTTC. Translating gives CASSTDRAHEQYF. Drawing the rest from reference TRBV5-6 and TRBJ2-7, the complete variable domain is DAGVTQSPTHLIKTRGQQVTLRCSPKSGHDTVSWYQQALGQGPQFIFQYYEEEERQRGNFPDRFSGHQFPNYSSELNVNALLLGDSALYLCASSTDRAHEQYFGPGTRLTVT.